Below are 8 T cell receptor beta chains sequenced from a single sample in a study of T cells after yellow fever vaccination. TCRdb reanalysed the 5' RACE reads using MiXCR and keeps one entry per CDR3 protein. The sample yields hundreds of thousands of distinct CDR3 sequences, about 19% seen once. The input for sequencing was PBMCs, taken 15 days after the yellow fever booster vaccination. These receptors were taken from a man aged 25-40 years who received the YFV17D yellow fever vaccine.

The CDR3 loop is CASGPGLAGLYEQYF. The CDR3 DNA reads as TGTGCTAGTGGCCCGGGACTAGCGGGACTCTACGAGCAGTACTTC. The chain employs TRBV12-5 and TRBJ2-7; 13 nucleotides line up with TRBD2. V lost 6 bases to trimming and J lost 3 bases; unmatched junction nucleotides: 5. The germline gives CDR1 LGHNT, CDR2 FRNRAP. CDR3 size: 15 residues.

This clonotype was counted between two and nine times. The chain couples TRBV18 to TRBJ2-5; 7 bases agree with TRBD2. This CDR3 region has 13 residues. V shed 5 bases, J shed 5 bases, and the junction held 5 bases outside the gene matches. CDR1 KGHSH and CDR2 LQKENI come from the germline V gene. CDR3 nucleotides: TGTGCCAGCTCAGCCGCGGGAGCGGAGACCCAGTACTTC. It translates to CASSAAGAETQYF. The full variable domain, rest sourced from reference TRBV18 and TRBJ2-5, is NAGVMQNPRHLVRRRGQEARLRCSPMKGHSHVYWYRQLPEEGLKFMVYLQKENIIDESGMPKERFSAEFPKEGPSILRIQQVVRGDSAAYFCASSAAGAETQYFGPGTRLLVL.

The V and J genes are TRBV5-6 and TRBJ2-1, with 8 bases fitting TRBD2. The CDR3 contains 13 residues. V was pared by 2 bases and J by 8 bases, with 3 bases of the junction left unmatched. Germline values: CDR1 SGHDT, CDR2 YYEEEE. CDR3 DNA sequence: TGTGCCAGCAGCTTAGCGGGAGCCCATGAGCAGTTCTTC. It encodes CASSLAGAHEQFF.

This chain joins TRBV7-2 and TRBJ1-1; D unclear. Germline CDR1 SGHTA, CDR2 FQGNSA. Trimming took 8 bases from V and 5 from J, leaving 12 bases between them. The CDR3 is 12 amino acids. The CDR3 reads CASGSTVTEAFF. Here the CDR3 DNA reads TGTGCCAGCGGCTCGACGGTTACTGAAGCTTTCTTT.

This rearrangement joins TRBV7-2 to TRBJ2-3; weak D call: TRBD1 (5 bases). This CDR3 is 14 amino acids long. CDR1 SGHTA and CDR2 FQGNSA come from the germline V gene. Trimming left V 7 bases short and J 2 bases short, with 13 bases between. The CDR3 sequence is CASNSGQNTDTQYF. The CDR3 nucleotides read TGTGCCAGCAACTCCGGACAAAACACAGATACGCAGTATTTT.

The J gene is TRBJ2-7, the V gene TRBV25-1, with a tentative D call TRBD2 (5 bases). This CDR3 spans 12 amino acids. From germline, CDR1 is MGHDK and CDR2 SYGVNS. With 6 bases removed from V and 9 bases from J, the gap between germline ends came to 15 bases. CDR3 protein: CASRRAGSRQYF. DNA for the CDR3: TGTGCCAGCAGGAGGGCCGGATCGCGGCAGTACTTC.

J is TRBJ2-2 and V is TRBV20-1; D perhaps matches TRBD2 (5 bases). Germline V CDR1 and CDR2: DFQATT, SNEGSKA (reference sequence). V lost 6 bases and J lost 8, with 16 bases in between. The CDR3 contains 13 residues. This CDR3 is CSAQDSTRGELFF. In DNA form, the CDR3 reads TGCAGTGCCCAGGACTCGACCAGGGGGGAGCTGTTTTTT.

The chain recombines TRBV28 with TRBJ2-5, with 7 bases that match TRBD2. The CDR3 has 15 amino acids. The V gene end was trimmed by 4 bases and the J gene end by 3 bases; junction bases not matched to a gene: 8. Per germline, CDR1 MDHEN and CDR2 SYDVKM. Written as DNA, the CDR3 is TGTGCCAGCAGTTGGTTGGCGGGAGTAAAAGAGACCCAGTACTTC. It codes for CASSWLAGVKETQYF.